This TCR beta chain was sequenced during a study of PD-L1 blockade in urothelial cancer (dated by TCRdb to the late 2010s). Notes on the research overall: Every patient began therapy in about 2014 and was given atezolizumab 1,200 mg intravenously every 3 weeks. Some 30 patients had pretreatment blood TCR-seq, some 24 had at least one posttreatment blood collection, and some 24 had tumor TCR-seq. Blood samples yielded a median of around 150,000 T cells and tens of thousands of unique TCRs, with median clonality 0.080. An ECOG performance status of 0 or 1 was recorded for the patients, and 0 to 3 prior chemotherapy regimens had been received by the patients. Blood samples were analyzed at 3 weeks after treatment start (second dose) and at 6 weeks after treatment start. Durable clinical benefit meant progression-free survival longer than 6 months, and TCR features were also tested against progression-free and overall survival. Pretreatment tumor samples and matched peripheral blood, collected serially before and after atezolizumab treatment, underwent TCR sequencing. In the same patients, whole exome sequencing and RNA sequencing of pretreatment tumors were performed in addition to TCR sequencing. The study was an exploratory multi-omic analysis of somatic, immune and clinical correlates of response to PD-L1 blockade with atezolizumab in urothelial cancer. About 90% of the 29 patients were identified as males with urothelial cancer of bladder origin, and a prior smoking history was reported by 18 of 29 patients. Nine patients reached durable clinical benefit, while about 19 patients did not. The study at large found these results: Small sample size (n ≈ 29) and many exploratory analyses mean the results are intended to be hypothesis-generating. Greater expansion of tumor-associated TCR clones in peripheral blood 3 weeks after the start of treatment was observed in patients with durable benefit (n of about 24, p = 0.022). Improved progression-free and overall survival was found to be associated with pretreatment peripheral blood TCR clonality below the median.

Synthetic TCR analog templates were spiked into each PCR so that absolute template abundance could be estimated from read counts. The immunoSEQ assay was used to amplify TCRbeta CDR3 regions from genomic DNA with bias-controlled V and J gene primers. Sequencing of rearranged TCRbeta segments was performed at approximately 20X coverage. Regarding the original processing steps: Sequencing errors were corrected by clustering, and CDR3s were annotated against IMGT so that V, D and J genes could be assigned. Downstream analyses used only productive TCRbeta rearrangements and left out out-of-frame or stop-codon sequences. Clonality was computed as one minus Shannon entropy normalized by the log of the number of unique productive sequences. Fisher's exact test with Benjamini-Hochberg correction, using a cutoff of adjusted p below 0.01, was how clones that differed between time points or between blood and tumor were identified. The immuneACCESS repertoire file appears here via TCRdb, limited to in-frame rearrangements. These files lack a portion of the clones; in checked studies, under half of the deficit traces to unresolved V genes, and the cause of the others is not known. That table gives V, J and clone size, and the DNA gave D and trimming. The sample table shows around 30,000 clones, and around three quarters are seen once. Jointly, the top ten make up approximately 3.5% of the sample.

In the case of this clone: Its antigen is not yet known. No base quality information exists; no much larger clone differs at one position.

According to the study, the label for this sample's time point signals: peripheral blood 6 weeks after treatment start. The cohort included 29 patients with locally advanced or metastatic urothelial carcinoma who were treated at Memorial Sloan Kettering on a trial protocol. Peripheral blood mononuclear cells were collected from each patient pretreatment and during treatment, giving between 1 and 8 total time points per patient. The Qiagen DNeasy Blood extraction kit was used to purify genomic DNA from total PBMCs and tumor samples. Collected pretreatment and during treatment, PBMCs were isolated and stored as previously described. The source of this sequence is a man aged 70-80 years with urothelial cancer. Sequenced material: PBMCs, taken around atezolizumab (anti-PD-L1) treatment.

The DNA sequence is given as TGTGCCAGCAGCTTCAGGGGCCGACTTGAAGCTTTCTTT. Its translation reads: CASSFRGRLEAFF. The chain joins TRBV5-6 to TRBJ1-1; the D region possibly corresponds to TRBD1 (6 bases align). A distance of 12 bases separates the germline ends of V and J, which lose 2 bases and 7 bases respectively. There are 13 amino acids in the CDR3, from cysteine to phenylalanine inclusive. This entry keeps only the CDR3 DNA: 39 bases, framed from base 1. Sequences SGHDT (CDR1) and YYEEEE (CDR2) are obtained from the germline V gene.